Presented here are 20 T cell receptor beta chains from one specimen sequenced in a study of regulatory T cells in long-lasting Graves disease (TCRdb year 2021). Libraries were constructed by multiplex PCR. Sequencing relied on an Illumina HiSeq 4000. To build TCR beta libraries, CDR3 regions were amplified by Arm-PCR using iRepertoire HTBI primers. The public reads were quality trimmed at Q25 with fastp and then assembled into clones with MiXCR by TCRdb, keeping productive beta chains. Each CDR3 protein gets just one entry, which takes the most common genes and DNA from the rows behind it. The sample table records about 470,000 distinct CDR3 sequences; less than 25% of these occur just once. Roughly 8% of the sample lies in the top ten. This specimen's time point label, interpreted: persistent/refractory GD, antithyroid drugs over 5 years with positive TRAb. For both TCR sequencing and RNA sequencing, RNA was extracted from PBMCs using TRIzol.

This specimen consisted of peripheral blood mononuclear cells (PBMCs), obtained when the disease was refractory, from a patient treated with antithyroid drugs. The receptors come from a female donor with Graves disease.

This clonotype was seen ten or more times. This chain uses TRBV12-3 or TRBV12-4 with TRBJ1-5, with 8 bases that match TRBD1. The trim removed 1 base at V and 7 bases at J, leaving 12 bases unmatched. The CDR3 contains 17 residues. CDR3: CASSLVIGQGGGQPQHF. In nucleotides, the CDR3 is TGTGCCAGCAGTTTAGTCATCGGACAGGGAGGAGGACAGCCCCAGCATTTT.

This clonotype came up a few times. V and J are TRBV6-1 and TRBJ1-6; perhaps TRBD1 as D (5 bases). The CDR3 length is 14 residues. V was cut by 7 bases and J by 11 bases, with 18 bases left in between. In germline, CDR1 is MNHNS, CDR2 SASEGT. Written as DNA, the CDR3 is TGTGCCAGCAACCCCGGGGGGACTAGGACACCCCTCCACTTT. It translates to CASNPGGTRTPLHF.

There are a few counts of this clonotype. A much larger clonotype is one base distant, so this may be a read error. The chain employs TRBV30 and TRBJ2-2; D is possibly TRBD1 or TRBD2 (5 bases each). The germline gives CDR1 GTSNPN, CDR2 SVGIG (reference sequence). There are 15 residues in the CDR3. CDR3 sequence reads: CAWSVRRVGSGKLFF. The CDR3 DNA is TGTGCCTGGAGTGTACGCAGGGTCGGTTCCGGGAAGCTGTTTTTT.

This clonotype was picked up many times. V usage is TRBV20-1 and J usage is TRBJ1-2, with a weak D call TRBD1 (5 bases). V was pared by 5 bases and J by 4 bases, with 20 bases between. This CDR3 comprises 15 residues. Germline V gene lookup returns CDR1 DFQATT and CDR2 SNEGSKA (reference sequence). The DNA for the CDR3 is TGCAGTGCTGGGTCTGGGACTTCAACTCTCTATGGCTACACCTTC. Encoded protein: CSAGSGTSTLYGYTF.

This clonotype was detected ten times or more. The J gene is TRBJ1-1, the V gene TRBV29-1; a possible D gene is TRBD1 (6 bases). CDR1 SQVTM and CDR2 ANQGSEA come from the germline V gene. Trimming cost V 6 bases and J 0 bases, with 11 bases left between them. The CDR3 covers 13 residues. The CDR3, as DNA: TGCAGCGTAGACAGGACCTTGAACACTGAAGCTTTCTTT. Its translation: CSVDRTLNTEAFF.

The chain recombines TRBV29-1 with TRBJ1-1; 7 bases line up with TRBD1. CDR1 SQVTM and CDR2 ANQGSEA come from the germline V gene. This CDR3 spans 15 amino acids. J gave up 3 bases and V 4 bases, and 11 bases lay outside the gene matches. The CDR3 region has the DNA TGCAGCGTTGTGTGGATGAGGGGGCTAGACACTGAAGCTTTCTTT. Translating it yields CSVVWMRGLDTEAFF. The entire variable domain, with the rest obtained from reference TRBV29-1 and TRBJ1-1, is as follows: SAVISQKPSRDICQRGTSLTIQCQVDSQVTMMFWYRQQPGQSLTLIATANQGSEATYESGFVIDKFPISRPNLTFSTLTVSNMSPEDSSIYLCSVVWMRGLDTEAFFGQGTRLTVV.

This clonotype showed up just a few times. The CDR3 protein is CASMAGWGYGYTF. Here the CDR3 DNA reads TGTGCCAGCATGGCGGGGTGGGGCTATGGCTACACCTTC. The rearrangement uses TRBV25-1 and TRBJ1-2; D is uncertain. The CDR3 contains 13 residues. From germline, CDR1 is MGHDK and CDR2 SYGVNS. Trimming cost V 7 bases and J 4 bases, with 13 bases left between them.

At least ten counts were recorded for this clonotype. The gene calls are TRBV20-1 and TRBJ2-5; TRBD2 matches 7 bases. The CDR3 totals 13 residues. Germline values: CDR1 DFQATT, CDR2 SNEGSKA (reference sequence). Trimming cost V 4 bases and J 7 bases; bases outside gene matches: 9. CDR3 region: CSATTAGDGTQYF. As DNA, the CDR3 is TGCAGTGCTACGACGGCGGGAGACGGGACCCAGTACTTC.

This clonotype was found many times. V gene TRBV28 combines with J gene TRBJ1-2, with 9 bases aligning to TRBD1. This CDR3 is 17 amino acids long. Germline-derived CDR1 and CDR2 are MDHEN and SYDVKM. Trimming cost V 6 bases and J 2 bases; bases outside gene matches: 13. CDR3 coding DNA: TGTGCCAGCAGACGTACCCCGGGACAGGGATACAACTATGGCTACACCTTC. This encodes CASRRTPGQGYNYGYTF.

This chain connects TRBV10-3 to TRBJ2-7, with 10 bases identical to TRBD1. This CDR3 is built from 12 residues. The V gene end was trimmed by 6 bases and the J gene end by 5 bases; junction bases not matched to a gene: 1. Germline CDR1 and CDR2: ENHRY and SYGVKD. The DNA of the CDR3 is TGTGCCATCAGCGGGACAGGGGACGAGCAGTACTTC. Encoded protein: CAISGTGDEQYF.

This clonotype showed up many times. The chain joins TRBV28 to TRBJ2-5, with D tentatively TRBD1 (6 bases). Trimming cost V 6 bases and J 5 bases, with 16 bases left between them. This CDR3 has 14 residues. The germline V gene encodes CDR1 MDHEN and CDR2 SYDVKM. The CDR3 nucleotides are TGTGCCAGCAGGGAAGGGGGAGCCGGGGAGACCCAGTACTTC. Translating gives CASREGGAGETQYF.

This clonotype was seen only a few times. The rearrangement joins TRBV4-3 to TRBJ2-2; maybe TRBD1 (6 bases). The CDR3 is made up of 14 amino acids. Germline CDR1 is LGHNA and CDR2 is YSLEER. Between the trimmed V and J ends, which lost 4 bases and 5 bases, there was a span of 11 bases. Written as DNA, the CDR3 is TGCGCCAGCAGCCCCGGACAGCTAACCGGGGAGCTGTTTTTT. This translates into CASSPGQLTGELFF.

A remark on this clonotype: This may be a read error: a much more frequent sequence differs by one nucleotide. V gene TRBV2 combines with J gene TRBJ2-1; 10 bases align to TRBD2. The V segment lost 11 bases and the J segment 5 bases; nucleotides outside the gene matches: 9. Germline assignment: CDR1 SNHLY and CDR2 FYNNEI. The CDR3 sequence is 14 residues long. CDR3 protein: CAGTGLAVNNEQFF. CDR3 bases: TGTGCCGGCACTGGACTAGCGGTAAACAATGAGCAGTTCTTC.

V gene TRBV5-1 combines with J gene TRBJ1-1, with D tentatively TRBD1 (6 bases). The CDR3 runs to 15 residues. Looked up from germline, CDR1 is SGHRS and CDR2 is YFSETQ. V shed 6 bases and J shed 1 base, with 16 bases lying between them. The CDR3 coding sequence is TGCGCCAGCACCTGGAGGGGGGGGGCGAACACTGAAGCTTTCTTT. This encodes CASTWRGGANTEAFF.

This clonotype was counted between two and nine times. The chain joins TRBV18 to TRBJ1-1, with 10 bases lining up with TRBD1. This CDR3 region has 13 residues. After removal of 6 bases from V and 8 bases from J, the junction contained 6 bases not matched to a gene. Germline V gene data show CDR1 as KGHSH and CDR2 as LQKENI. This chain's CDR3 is CASSPGTGVEAFF. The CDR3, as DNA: TGTGCCAGCTCCCCCGGGACAGGGGTCGAAGCTTTCTTT.

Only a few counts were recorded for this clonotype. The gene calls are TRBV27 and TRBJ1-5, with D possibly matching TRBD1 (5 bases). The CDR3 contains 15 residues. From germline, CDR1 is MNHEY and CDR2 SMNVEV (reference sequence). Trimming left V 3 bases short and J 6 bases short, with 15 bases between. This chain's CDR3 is CASSLGGGVSQPQHF. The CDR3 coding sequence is TGTGCCAGCAGTTTGGGGGGTGGGGTAAGTCAGCCCCAGCATTTT.

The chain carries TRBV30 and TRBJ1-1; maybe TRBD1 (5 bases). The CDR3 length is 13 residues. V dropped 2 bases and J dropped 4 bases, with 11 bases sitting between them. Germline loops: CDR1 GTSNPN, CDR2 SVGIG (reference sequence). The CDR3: CAWSPGRSTEAFF. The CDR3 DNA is TGTGCCTGGAGTCCAGGGCGTTCCACTGAAGCTTTCTTT.

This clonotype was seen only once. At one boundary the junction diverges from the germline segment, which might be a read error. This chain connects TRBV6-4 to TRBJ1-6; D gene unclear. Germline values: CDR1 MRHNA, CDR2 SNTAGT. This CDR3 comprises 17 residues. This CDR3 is CAGSEDGRGSYNSPLHF. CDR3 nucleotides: TGTGCCGGCAGTGAGGACGGAAGAGGCTCCTATAATTCACCCCTCCACTTT.

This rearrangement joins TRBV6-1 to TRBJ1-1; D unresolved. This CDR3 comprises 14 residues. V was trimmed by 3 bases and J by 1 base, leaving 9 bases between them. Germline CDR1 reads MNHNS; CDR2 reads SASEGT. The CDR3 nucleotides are TGTGCCAGCAGTGAGGAGGGAGGGAACACTGAAGCTTTCTTT. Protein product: CASSEEGGNTEAFF.

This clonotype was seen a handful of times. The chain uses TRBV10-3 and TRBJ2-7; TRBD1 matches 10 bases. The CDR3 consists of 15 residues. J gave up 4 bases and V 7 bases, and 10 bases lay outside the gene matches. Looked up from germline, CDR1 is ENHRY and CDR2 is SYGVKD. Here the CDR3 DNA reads TGTGCCATCACCTTTAGGACAGGGGGTTCATACGAGCAGTACTTC. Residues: CAITFRTGGSYEQYF.